This paragraph covers one T cell receptor beta chain sequence. The method was immunoSEQ multiplex PCR; TCRdb's version includes in-frame clones alone and lacks a portion of them. The sample records 190,000 or so clones, 70% to 90% being singletons. Participants spanned ages about 18 to 89 years and resided in about 25 US areas. Cohorts were assigned according to the clinical history that participants reported. This CDR3 is 17 amino acids long. Germline V CDR1 and CDR2: MGHRA, YSYEKL. V lost 0 bases to trimming and J lost 3 bases; unmatched junction nucleotides: 3. The source of the sample is a study of blood T cell repertoires in COVID-19.

The TCR comes from a woman under 30 who had recovered from COVID-19. The sequencing input was PBMCs or T cells enriched from blood (not recorded which). The chain links TRBV4-1 to TRBJ2-1; 12 nucleotides line up with TRBD2. CDR3 residues: CASSQDLLAGGYNEQFF. CDR3 coding DNA: TGCGCCAGCAGCCAAGATCTACTAGCGGGGGGCTACAATGAGCAGTTCTTC.